This TCR beta chain was recovered during a study of T cell responses to AZD1222 COVID-19 vaccine (dated by TCRdb to the early 2020s). Regarding the research as a whole: AZD1222 recipients given second doses at about 4 weeks or at about 12 weeks were pooled, since spike-specific TCR depth and breadth were not found to differ between the two schedules. TCR sequencing covered about 230 trial participants: about 210 given two doses of AZD1222 and about 26 given two doses of MenACWY control vaccine. Trial participants were enrolled into age subgroups of 18-55, 56-69 and 70-plus years, which contained around 150, 28 and 57 TCR-sequenced participants, respectively.

In light of the paper, this sample's time point label describes: baseline before first vaccination. Vaccinee samples were obtained from the UK trials COV001 and COV002, which included a single-blind randomized controlled phase 2/3 trial of AZD1222 (ChAdOx1 nCoV-19) in healthy adults. For TCRbeta chain sequencing, PBMC samples from trial participants were taken at day 0 and at day 28 after the second dose. CDR1 is given as MNHEY and CDR2 as SMNVEV, both from the germline V gene (reference sequence). The germline V end is reduced by 7 bases and the J end by 4 bases; junction bases left unmatched: 17. The CDR3 measures 17 amino acids from cysteine to phenylalanine. The kept DNA is CDR3 alone, 51 bases in frame from the first base. The study at large found these results: Participants were mostly white British and included more females than males, and it was suggested by the authors that clonal diversity may have been underestimated. Spike-specific TCR breadth and depth rose significantly after two AZD1222 doses compared with day 0 and with MenACWY recipients. The 56-69-year group was small, and its depth increase did not reach significance, likely because of low power. Conclusions about previously exposed vaccinees are limited because only 6 or 7 AZD1222 recipients were SARS-CoV-2 seropositive at baseline. The vaccine-associated CD4 TCRs covered the entire spike protein, and the dominant responses fell in regions 160-218 and 743-854. Reportedly, almost half of the unique spike-specific TCRs recognized epitopes lying outside the regions that are mutated in the B.1.351 and B.1.1.7 variants. Because no day 14 peak-response samples were available, the repertoires could be characterized only after the peak T cell response.

As for this clone: Its antigen has not been determined. No qualities accompany the bases; no much larger clone lies one base away.

The CDR3 regions of human TCRbeta chains were analyzed by immunosequencing. Concerning the study's data processing: TCRs in the repertoires were compared against a reference library of SARS-CoV-2-specific TCRs that had been generated with the MIRA antigen-specificity platform. Breadth was defined as the fraction of unique TCRs that were SARS-CoV-2-associated. Depth was defined as the fraction of total T cells that were SARS-CoV-2-associated. Using the MIRA data, each spike-specific TCR was assigned both to the spike region to which the TCR was reactive and to a CD4 or CD8 class. Log10-transformed breadth and depth values were compared by one-way ANOVA with Sidak's multiple comparisons tests. The immuneACCESS repertoire file appears here via TCRdb, limited to in-frame rearrangements. These files lack a portion of the clones; in checked studies, under half of the deficit traces to unresolved V genes, and the cause of the others is not known. V, J and clone size were drawn from that table, and D and trimming were deduced from the DNA. The sample table contains some 91,000 clones; only one count was recorded for more than 90% of them. Approximately 11% of the sample is in the top ten clones.

Here the chain combines TRBV27 and TRBJ1-2; TRBD1 fits 8 bases in the junction. This receptor was obtained from an adult in good health. Sequenced here: peripheral blood, sampled on day 0 of AZD1222 vaccination. This receptor carries the CDR3 CASTNRAGGVRFYGYTF. The sequenced DNA is TGTGCCAGCACCAACCGGGCAGGGGGCGTGCGGTTCTATGGCTACACCTTC.